Each of the 30 T cell receptor beta chains below was sequenced from the same sample in a study of blood T cell repertoires in COVID-19 (dated by TCRdb to between 2020 and 2021). The library was obtained by the immunoSEQ multiplex PCR assay. The table was pulled from immuneACCESS by TCRdb, which kept in-frame rearrangements only. Such tables lose some clones; where checked, under half of the loss comes from unresolved V genes, and the rest has no known cause. This sample has around 140,000 clones in its table, and 86% of those were observed once. Roughly 4.3% of the sample lies in the top ten. The source material was PBMCs or T cells enriched from blood (not recorded which). The receptor set was obtained from a man aged 45-60 years who had recovered from COVID-19.

The count of this clone is one. The chain carries TRBV15 and TRBJ2-7; weak D call: TRBD1 (6 bases). The V and J ends lost 0 bases and 6 bases respectively, with 9 bases between them. Germline CDR1 LNHNV, CDR2 YYDKDF (reference sequence). This CDR3 is built from 13 residues. The CDR3 nucleotides are TGTGCCACCAGCAGAGATCTACAGGGCGAGCAGTACGTC. This encodes CATSRDLQGEQYV.

The chain joins TRBV4-2 to TRBJ2-1, with 7 bases aligning to TRBD1. This CDR3 contains 16 residues. Unmatched junction bases numbered 3, after V lost 0 bases and J lost 1 base. Per germline, CDR1 LGHNA and CDR2 YNFKEQ. CDR3 residues: CASSQEEGASYNEQFF. For the CDR3, the DNA is TGTGCCAGCAGCCAAGAAGAGGGGGCTTCCTACAATGAGCAGTTCTTC.

The V and J genes are TRBV27 and TRBJ2-1, with D possibly TRBD2 on 6 matching bases. Per the germline V gene, CDR1 is MNHEY and CDR2 is SMNVEV (reference sequence). V was shortened by 2 bases and J by 15 bases, with 17 bases between the two germline ends. The length of the CDR3 is 13 residues. Here the CDR3 reads CASSLNWAGRPFF. For the CDR3, the DNA is TGTGCCAGCAGTTTAAACTGGGCGGGGCGTCCGTTCTTC.

This clone was picked up a small number of times. The chain combines TRBV5-1 with TRBJ1-5; 8 positions agree with TRBD1. J was trimmed by 7 bases and V by 4 bases; bases with no gene match: 10. CDR1 and CDR2 from the germline V gene are SGHRS and YFSETQ. The CDR3 totals 15 residues. In DNA, the CDR3 is TGCGCCAGCAGCCTGACAGGGGTCCCCGGACAGCCCCAGCATTTT. It encodes CASSLTGVPGQPQHF.

The V gene is TRBV3-1 (or the pseudogene TRBV3-2), the J gene TRBJ2-4; 9 bases are a match to TRBD1. Trimming removed 3 bases from V and 1 base from J; junction bases left unmatched: 16. From germline, CDR1 is LGHDT and CDR2 YNNKEL (reference sequence). The CDR3 has 20 amino acids. CDR3: CASSHQSEATGGFAKNIQYF. As DNA, the CDR3 is TGTGCCAGCAGCCACCAGAGTGAGGCAACAGGGGGCTTTGCCAAAAACATTCAGTACTTC.

This chain connects TRBV5-1 to TRBJ1-1; the D gene is possibly TRBD1 (6 bases). The CDR3 loop spans 15 amino acids. V lost 2 bases, J lost 1 base, and 12 bases lay in between. Germline CDR1 SGHRS, CDR2 YFSETQ. CDR3 bases: TGCGCCAGCAGCTTACAGGGAAGGGAGAACACTGAAGCTTTCTTT. Translated: CASSLQGRENTEAFF.

There are a few counts of this clone. This chain links TRBV30 with TRBJ1-3; D not certain. Germline CDR1 reads GTSNPN; CDR2 reads SVGIG (reference sequence). The CDR3 runs 14 residues. The CDR3 DNA follows: TGTGCTGGACTACGATCTCGCTCTGGAAACACCATATATTTT. Its translation is CAGLRSRSGNTIYF.

This clone was seen once. This chain joins TRBV2 and TRBJ1-2; the D gene is possibly TRBD1 (6 bases). Deletions cut 9 bases from V and 7 bases from J, with 15 bases between. Germline CDR1 and CDR2: SNHLY and FYNNEI. CDR3 size: 12 residues. The CDR3 loop is CASTGNQGGYTF. The CDR3 DNA reads as TGTGCCAGTACAGGGAACCAAGGTGGCTACACCTTC.

The V and J genes are TRBV3-1 (or the pseudogene TRBV3-2) and TRBJ2-7; possible D gene TRBD2, 6 bases. There are 12 residues in the CDR3. CDR1 is LGHDT, CDR2 YNNKEL, per germline (reference sequence). V was pared by 1 base and J by 7 bases, with 8 bases between. The DNA of the CDR3 is TGTGCCAGCAGCCAAGGACTAGTTGAGCAGTACGTC. The encoded protein is CASSQGLVEQYV.

V usage is TRBV2 and J usage is TRBJ1-1; 10 bases line up with TRBD1. The junction had 7 bases not matched to a gene; V was cut back by 6 bases and J by 6 bases. The CDR3 runs 14 residues. Per germline, CDR1 SNHLY and CDR2 FYNNEI. The CDR3 loop is CASRPLDRGPEAFF. In nucleotides, the CDR3 is TGTGCCAGCAGACCTCTCGACAGGGGGCCTGAAGCTTTCTTT.

The genes are TRBV7-3 and TRBJ1-1; no clear D. Germline V gives CDR1 SGHTA, CDR2 FQGTGA. V was shortened by 3 bases and J by 1 base, with 6 bases between the two germline ends. The CDR3 has 13 amino acids. CDR3 protein: CASSFSTNTEAFF. CDR3 in DNA: TGTGCCAGCAGCTTCTCTACGAACACTGAAGCTTTCTTT.

J is TRBJ1-2 and V is TRBV6-2 or TRBV6-3; D uncertain. The length of the CDR3 is 16 residues. CDR1 is MNHEY and CDR2 is SVGEGT in the germline V gene. Trimming stripped 0 bases from V and 2 bases from J, with 13 bases between. CDR3 DNA: TGTGCCAGCAGTTACTCTGTCGGGAACTTAAACTATGGCTACACCTTC. It encodes CASSYSVGNLNYGYTF.

The V gene is TRBV5-1, the J gene TRBJ2-7; 9 nucleotides agree with TRBD1. Trimming cost V 4 bases and J 1 base; bases outside gene matches: 9. This CDR3 comprises 16 residues. Germline V CDR1 and CDR2: SGHRS, YFSETQ. CDR3 coding DNA: TGCGCCAGCAGCCTGGACGGGACAGGGATTTCCTACGAGCAGTACTTC. Encoded protein: CASSLDGTGISYEQYF.

The chain recombines TRBV19 with TRBJ1-1; D might be TRBD1 (5 bases). CDR3 length: 15 residues. Germline-derived CDR1 and CDR2 are LNHDA and SQIVND (reference sequence). Trimming cost V 7 bases and J 1 base, with 16 bases left between them. Here the CDR3 reads CASTFPGTPNTEAFF. The CDR3 DNA is TGTGCCAGTACTTTTCCTGGGACTCCGAACACTGAAGCTTTCTTT.

This sequence joins TRBV12-3 or TRBV12-4 and TRBJ2-1; D unclear. V lost 1 base, J lost 7 bases, and 8 bases lay in between. The CDR3 spans 13 residues. The CDR3 DNA follows: TGTGCCAGCAGTTTAGTGACACCTAATGAGCAGTTCTTC. Encoded protein: CASSLVTPNEQFF.

The chain recombines TRBV13 with TRBJ2-1; tentatively, D is TRBD2 (6 bases). Germline V gene data show CDR1 as PRHDT and CDR2 as FYEKMQ (reference sequence). V dropped 5 bases and J dropped 2 bases, with 19 bases sitting between them. This CDR3 region has 17 residues. The DNA of the CDR3 is TGTGCCAGCAGCACCTCGGGTTGGGGGGTACCCTACAATGAGCAGTTCTTC. Its translation is CASSTSGWGVPYNEQFF.

V and J are TRBV7-2 and TRBJ1-4, with 8 bases fitting TRBD1. This CDR3 contains 13 residues. CDR1 is SGHTA and CDR2 is FQGNSA in the germline V gene. V dropped 5 bases and J dropped 7; count of bases not matched to a gene: 3. In nucleotides, the CDR3 is TGTGCCAGCAGCCCCGACAGGGGTGAAAAACTGTTTTTT. This sequence encodes CASSPDRGEKLFF.

The chain is built from TRBV7-2 and TRBJ2-3, with TRBD2 matching over 7 bases. The trim removed 8 bases at V and 2 bases at J, leaving 19 bases unmatched. The CDR3 has 18 amino acids. The V gene's germline CDR1 is SGHTA and CDR2 FQGNSA. CDR3 nucleotide sequence: TGTGCCAGCCCTCTTTTTGCCACCGGGACTATCGACACAGATACGCAGTATTTT. Translation gives CASPLFATGTIDTDTQYF.

The genes are TRBV19 and TRBJ2-7; TRBD1 matches 9 bases. Per the germline V gene, CDR1 is LNHDA and CDR2 is SQIVND (reference sequence). V dropped 6 bases and J dropped 2; count of bases not matched to a gene: 8. The CDR3 sequence is 15 residues long. CDR3 nucleotides: TGTGCCAGTAGCAGAGGGGGGACAGGGACCTACGAGCAGTACTTC. Amino acids: CASSRGGTGTYEQYF.

The J gene is TRBJ2-3, the V gene TRBV5-4; TRBD2 matches 11 bases. This CDR3 has 16 amino acids. The junction had 7 bases not matched to a gene; V was cut back by 4 bases and J by 3 bases. Germline V gene sequence: CDR1 SGHNT, CDR2 YYREEE (reference sequence). For the CDR3, the DNA is TGTGCCAGCAGCAGACGGCTAGCGGGGGGAACAGATACGCAGTATTTT. Translated: CASSRRLAGGTDTQYF.

This sequence joins TRBV20-1 and TRBJ2-5; D is perhaps TRBD2 (6 bases). Deletions cut 3 bases from V and 4 bases from J, with 15 bases between. CDR1 DFQATT and CDR2 SNEGSKA come from the germline V gene (reference sequence). CDR3 length: 14 amino acids. CDR3 in DNA: TGCAGTGCTAGTCGCGTAGGGAGGTCAGAGACCCAGTACTTC. This gives the protein CSASRVGRSETQYF.

For this clone: The sample has other DNA sequences that encode this CDR3 too. This chain links TRBV6-5 with TRBJ1-2; no definite D call. The CDR3 is 13 amino acids. The germline V and J ends were trimmed by 2 bases and 3 bases, with 7 bases remaining between them. From germline, CDR1 is MNHEY and CDR2 SVGAGI. The CDR3: CASSYGGYYGYTF. In DNA, the CDR3 is TGTGCCAGCAGTTACGGCGGGTACTATGGCTACACCTTC.

This rearrangement joins TRBV11-2 to TRBJ2-3; tentative D call: TRBD2 (6 bases). The CDR3 consists of 16 residues. The germline V gene has CDR1 SGHAT and CDR2 FQNNGV. Trimming took off 5 bases at V and 2 bases at J, with 17 bases between the two ends. CDR3 amino acids: CASSQNSGTSTDTQYF. The CDR3 nucleotides are TGTGCCAGCAGCCAGAACTCCGGGACTTCCACAGATACGCAGTATTTT.

This clone occurred once. This rearrangement joins TRBV30 to TRBJ2-2, with 7 bases lining up with TRBD1. The CDR3 consists of 14 residues. Looked up from germline, CDR1 is GTSNPN and CDR2 is SVGIG (reference sequence). V trimming: 2 bases; J trimming: 6 bases; junction bases outside the gene matches: 6. The CDR3 spells CAWSSDRVAGELFF. The CDR3 DNA is TGTGCCTGGAGTTCTGACAGGGTCGCCGGGGAGCTGTTTTTT.

The V gene is TRBV18, the J gene TRBJ2-5, with 10 bases matching TRBD2. Germline CDR1 KGHSH, CDR2 LQKENI. Trimming removed 3 bases from V and 3 bases from J; junction bases left unmatched: 10. This CDR3 has 17 amino acids. The CDR3 spells CASSPNSGLAAEETQYF. CDR3 bases: TGTGCCAGCTCACCGAATTCAGGACTAGCGGCAGAAGAGACCCAGTACTTC.

The chain joins TRBV2 to TRBJ2-5; 9 positions match TRBD1. Trimming at V came to 3 bases and at J to 14 bases, leaving 10 bases not matched to a gene. Germline loops: CDR1 SNHLY, CDR2 FYNNEI. The CDR3 length is 13 residues. The CDR3 sequence is CASSDLGGDRVYF. CDR3 bases: TGTGCCAGCAGTGATTTGGGGGGGGACAGGGTATACTTC.

The chain employs TRBV28 and TRBJ1-5; TRBD1 might be the D (5 bases). CDR3 length equals 15 residues. In germline, CDR1 is MDHEN, CDR2 SYDVKM. Trimming shortened V by 0 bases and J by 5 bases, and 11 bases separated the two germline ends. CDR3 sequence: CASSLWGQGHQPQHF. CDR3 in DNA: TGTGCCAGCAGTTTATGGGGGCAGGGCCATCAGCCCCAGCATTTT.

J is TRBJ1-4 and V is TRBV12-3 or TRBV12-4; D possibly corresponds to TRBD1 (6 bases). The CDR3 runs 13 residues. V lost 6 bases and J lost 12, with 17 bases in between. CDR3 residues: CASRHGAGAELFF. CDR3 nucleotide sequence: TGTGCCAGCAGGCACGGGGCGGGGGCAGAACTGTTTTTT.

The table lists this clone with a count of one. The rearrangement uses TRBV7-2 and TRBJ1-3; the D gene is possibly TRBD1 (5 bases). The CDR3 has 13 amino acids. V lost 3 bases and J lost 7, with 10 bases in between. Per the germline V gene, CDR1 is SGHTA and CDR2 is FQGNSA. Here the CDR3 reads CASSFQGGNTIYF. DNA of the CDR3: TGTGCCAGCAGCTTTCAGGGAGGCAACACCATATATTTT.

The rearrangement joins TRBV19 to TRBJ2-7; D is possibly TRBD1 (7 bases). Trimming removed 8 bases from V and 4 bases from J, with 15 bases in between. Germline lookup yields CDR1 LNHDA and CDR2 SQIVND (reference sequence). The CDR3 totals 13 residues. CDR3 loop: CASGGTVLYEQYF. The CDR3 coding sequence is TGTGCCAGTGGGGGGACAGTCCTTTACGAGCAGTACTTC.